A single sample gave rise to the 31 T cell receptor beta chains below, sequenced in a study of T cells expressing NK-cell markers. TCRdb reanalyzed the 5' RACE reads, giving one entry per CDR3 protein sequence and no DNA. This table lists about 15,000 distinct CDR3 sequences. Material for sequencing was blood T cells: a sorted CD56 or NKG2C T cell subset, CD4+ or CD8+ T cells, or bulk PBMC T cells (not recorded which). The receptors derive from a man aged 18-75 years in good health.

The chain joins TRBV5-1 to TRBJ2-5; the TRBD2 assignment by TCRdb is unverifiable without DNA. This CDR3 region has 14 residues. CDR1 SGHRS and CDR2 YFSETQ come from the germline V gene. This CDR3 reads CASSDYGSQETQYF.

The rearrangement links TRBV20-1 to TRBJ2-1; the TCRdb call, TRBD1, lacks DNA for checking. The CDR3 is 16 residues long. The germline V gene encodes CDR1 DFQATT and CDR2 SNEGSKA (reference sequence). Here the CDR3 reads CSASPSQGRYYNEQFF.

The rearrangement joins TRBV7-3 to TRBJ2-1; TCRdb gives TRBD1 as the D gene, but with no DNA this cannot be confirmed. Germline V gene lookup returns CDR1 SGHTA and CDR2 FQGTGA. This CDR3 spans 18 amino acids. CDR3: CASSLTGFGDRAYNEQFF.

The gene calls are TRBV6-2 or TRBV6-3 and TRBJ2-3. This CDR3 has 11 residues. Germline V lookup: CDR1 MNHEY, CDR2 SVGEGT. The CDR3 protein is CASSQADTQYF.

The chain employs TRBV20-1 and TRBJ1-1; checking the TCRdb D call of TRBD1 is not possible without DNA. The CDR3 has 14 amino acids. Germline V gives CDR1 DFQATT, CDR2 SNEGSKA (reference sequence). The CDR3 spells CSARDGQGWTEAFF.

The chain employs TRBV12-3 or TRBV12-4 and TRBJ2-3. The CDR3 is 16 residues long. The CDR3 sequence: CASSFGLRGSTDTQYF.

V usage is TRBV20-1 and J usage is TRBJ1-2; the TCRdb D gene call, TRBD1, has no DNA to confirm it. Germline V gives CDR1 DFQATT, CDR2 SNEGSKA (reference sequence). The CDR3 is 14 residues long. CDR3: CSARDTTAISGYTF.

The chain couples TRBV20-1 to TRBJ2-1; TCRdb lists TRBD2, though no DNA is available to test this call. The CDR3 has 17 amino acids. Germline-derived CDR1 and CDR2 are DFQATT and SNEGSKA (reference sequence). This CDR3 reads CSARDPYQAGDYNEQFF.

V and J are TRBV21-1 and TRBJ2-7. TRBV21-1 is a pseudogene locus. The CDR3 runs 12 residues. CDR3 sequence reads: CASSKGRYEQYF.

This chain joins TRBV12-3 or TRBV12-4 and TRBJ2-1; the D call of TRBD2 rests on TCRdb alone, since no DNA is present to check it. The CDR3 consists of 15 residues. The chain's CDR3 is CASTPGLAGGNEQFF.

This rearrangement joins TRBV7-2 to TRBJ2-1; as DNA is missing, the TRBD2 call by TCRdb cannot be tested. Germline CDR1 SGHTA, CDR2 FQGNSA. This CDR3 region has 15 residues. Here the CDR3 reads CASNLVSGSSNEQFF.

The chain joins TRBV7-3 to TRBJ2-2; TCRdb lists TRBD1, though no DNA is available to test this call. Germline V CDR1 and CDR2: SGHTA, FQGTGA. The CDR3 extends over 16 amino acids. The CDR3 protein is CASSLRDRGHTGELFF. The whole variable domain, filled in from reference TRBV7-3 and TRBJ2-2, reads GAGVSQTPSNKVTEKGKYVELRCDPISGHTALYWYRQSLGQGPEFLIYFQGTGAADDSGLPNDRFFAVRPEGSVSTLKIQRTERGDSAVYLCASSLRDRGHTGELFFGEGSRLTVL.

The chain combines TRBV15 with TRBJ1-1. Germline V CDR1 and CDR2: LNHNV, YYDKDF (reference sequence). The CDR3 covers 14 residues. This CDR3 reads CATSRGTFNTEAFF.

V and J are TRBV20-1 and TRBJ2-1; lacking DNA, the TRBD1 call made by TCRdb goes unchecked. The CDR3 has 14 amino acids. Germline-derived CDR1 and CDR2 are DFQATT and SNEGSKA (reference sequence). CDR3 loop: CSASVGTGGAGQFF.

The rearrangement links TRBV5-1 to TRBJ2-1. Germline CDR1 reads SGHRS; CDR2 reads YFSETQ. The CDR3 has 12 amino acids. CDR3: CASSLQLNEQFF.

The chain combines TRBV7-2 with TRBJ2-4; TCRdb picks TRBD1, but there is no DNA to check that call. The CDR3 has 13 residues. Germline V gives CDR1 SGHTA, CDR2 FQGNSA. The CDR3 reads CASSIDRGGFQYF.

The V and J genes are TRBV20-1 and TRBJ1-1; TCRdb lists TRBD1, though no DNA is available to test this call. The CDR3 sequence is 15 residues long. CDR1 is DFQATT, CDR2 SNEGSKA, per germline (reference sequence). The CDR3 sequence: CSARVQGRLNTEAFF.

CDR3 amino acids: CASSPTWRETQYF. This chain connects TRBV12-3 or TRBV12-4 to TRBJ2-5. This CDR3 has 13 amino acids.

The genes are TRBV20-1 and TRBJ1-2; the D gene TCRdb calls, TRBD1, cannot be checked with no DNA. There are 12 residues in the CDR3. Germline V gene data show CDR1 as DFQATT and CDR2 as SNEGSKA (reference sequence). CDR3 residues: CSAADSHYGYTF.

The CDR3 protein is CASSLGQGAANTGELFF. The chain is built from TRBV5-4 and TRBJ2-2; TCRdb returns TRBD1, unconfirmable since there is no DNA. The CDR3 runs 17 residues. Germline CDR1 and CDR2: SGHNT and YYREEE (reference sequence).

The chain recombines TRBV10-2 with TRBJ2-2; absent DNA, TCRdb's TRBD2 call cannot be checked. The CDR3 extends over 15 amino acids. Per germline, CDR1 WSHSY and CDR2 SAAADI. The chain's CDR3 is CASRVAGGRTGELFF.

The CDR3 spells CASSPLAGTQYF. The genes are TRBV6-5 and TRBJ2-5; the D gene TCRdb calls, TRBD2, cannot be checked with no DNA. The CDR3 is made up of 12 amino acids. CDR1 and CDR2 from the germline V gene are MNHEY and SVGAGI.

The V and J genes are TRBV7-2 and TRBJ1-5. The CDR3 is 15 residues long. CDR1 is SGHTA and CDR2 is FQGNSA in the germline V gene. CDR3 protein: CASSLDSGPYQPQHF. Full variable domain (remainder filled in from reference TRBV7-2 and TRBJ1-5): GAGVSQSPSNKVTEKGKDVELRCDPISGHTALYWYRQSLGQGLEFLIYFQGNSAPDKSGLPSDRFSAERTGGSVSTLTIQRTQQEDSAVYLCASSLDSGPYQPQHFGDGTRLSIL.

The gene calls are TRBV3-1 and TRBJ1-1; the D call of TRBD1 rests on TCRdb alone, since no DNA is present to check it. This CDR3 is 19 amino acids long. Germline assignment: CDR1 LGHDT and CDR2 YNNKEL (reference sequence). CDR3 in amino acids: CASSPRLSQGTGSLPEAFF.

This chain uses TRBV7-9 with TRBJ1-4. The CDR3 contains 15 residues. Germline V gives CDR1 SEHNR, CDR2 FQNEAQ (reference sequence). The CDR3 reads CASSLSPGFEEKLFF.

The chain employs TRBV4-2 and TRBJ1-2. CDR3 length: 16 amino acids. CDR1 is LGHNA, CDR2 YNFKEQ, per germline. This chain's CDR3 is CASSQDTGNLNYGYTF.

The gene calls are TRBV6-2 or TRBV6-3 and TRBJ2-7. From germline, CDR1 is MNHEY and CDR2 SVGEGT. There are 14 residues in the CDR3. The CDR3 sequence is CASSDWTELYEQYF.

The chain recombines TRBV3-1 with TRBJ2-7; TCRdb gives TRBD1 as the D gene, but with no DNA this cannot be confirmed. The CDR3 spans 15 residues. Germline assignment: CDR1 LGHDT and CDR2 YNNKEL (reference sequence). This chain's CDR3 is CASSHTGQGNNEQYF.

The CDR3 loop is CASSLGQYNEQFF. The V and J genes are TRBV5-1 and TRBJ2-1; TCRdb selects TRBD1, and the lack of DNA leaves this call unchecked. The CDR3 has 13 residues. Per germline, CDR1 SGHRS and CDR2 YFSETQ.

The genes are TRBV7-8 and TRBJ2-1; absent DNA, TCRdb's TRBD2 call cannot be checked. Germline assignment: CDR1 SGHVS and CDR2 FQNEAQ. The CDR3 is 15 residues long. CDR3 protein: CASSLLAGGGNEQFF. The complete variable domain, with remaining parts taken from reference TRBV7-8 and TRBJ2-1, reads GAGVSQSPRYKVAKRGQDVALRCDPISGHVSLFWYQQALGQGPEFLTYFQNEAQLDKSGLPSDRFFAERPEGSVSTLKIQRTQQEDSAVYLCASSLLAGGGNEQFFGPGTRLTVL.

The chain uses TRBV5-1 and TRBJ1-5; absent DNA, TCRdb's TRBD1 call cannot be checked. The V gene's germline CDR1 is SGHRS and CDR2 YFSETQ. The CDR3 runs to 15 residues. This CDR3 reads CASSAQGGGDQPQHF. The whole variable domain, filled in from reference TRBV5-1 and TRBJ1-5, reads KAGVTQTPRYLIKTRGQQVTLSCSPISGHRSVSWYQQTPGQGLQFLFEYFSETQRNKGNFPGRFSGRQFSNSRSEMNVSTLELGDSALYLCASSAQGGGDQPQHFGDGTRLSIL.